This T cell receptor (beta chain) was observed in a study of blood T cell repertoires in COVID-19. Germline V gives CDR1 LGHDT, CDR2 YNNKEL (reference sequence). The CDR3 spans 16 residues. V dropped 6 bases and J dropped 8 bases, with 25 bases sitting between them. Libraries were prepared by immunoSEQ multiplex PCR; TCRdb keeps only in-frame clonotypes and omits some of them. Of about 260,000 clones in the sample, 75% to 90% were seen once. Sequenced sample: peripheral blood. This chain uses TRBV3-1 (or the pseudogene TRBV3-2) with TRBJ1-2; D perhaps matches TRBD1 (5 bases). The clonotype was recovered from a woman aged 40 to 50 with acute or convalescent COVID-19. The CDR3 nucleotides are TGTGCCAGCAGTCCAAAGGGGTCAGGCCTCTACCAGGGCTACACCTTC. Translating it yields CASSPKGSGLYQGYTF.